The present T cell receptor (beta chain) was sequenced within a study of CD4 T cell repertoires in COVID-19. Points from the study as a whole: Several top expanded SARS-CoV-2-reactive clonotypes were shared by two or three memory subsets.

TCRdb's table, derived via immunoSEQ multiplex PCR, lists solely in-frame clones and lacks some. Here the sample spans some 24,000 clones, 93% being singletons. Deletions cut 7 bases from V and 2 bases from J, with 9 bases between. There are 12 residues in the CDR3. The germline CDR1 and CDR2 sequences are MNHNS and SASEGT. The memory T cells were sequenced right after ex vivo isolation, without culture. Note on this clone: Antigen: not known.

Sequencing used circulating follicular helper CD4+ T cells (cTfh) from blood, obtained before the COVID-19 pandemic. This chain uses TRBV6-1 with TRBJ2-7; D possibly corresponds to TRBD1 (6 bases). The TCR comes from a human donor who had COVID-19. The CDR3 DNA reads as TGTGCCAGCACTAGGACAGCCTACGAGCAGTACTTC. Its protein is CASTRTAYEQYF.